This TCR beta chain was identified during a study of blood T cell repertoires in COVID-19. Study-level information: Acute and convalescent COVID-19 samples came from the United States, Italy and Spain. From T cells, B-cell-depleted T cells, or PBMCs came the material, which was cDNA or gDNA.

The method was immunoSEQ multiplex PCR; TCRdb's version includes in-frame clones alone and lacks a portion of them. The sample contains roughly 140,000 clones, around four fifths of which appear only once. Participant reports of clinical history set cohort assignment. For recovered donors of Cohort 3, there were two negative PCRs, clearance, or symptom resolution. Germline CDR1 and CDR2: LNHDA and SQIVND (reference sequence). V was clipped by 8 bases and J by 5 bases, with 9 bases between them. The length of the CDR3 is 12 residues. The chain combines TRBV19 with TRBJ1-4; no reliable D call. This TCR was sampled from a middle-aged woman who had recovered from COVID-19. Sequenced material: PBMCs or T cells enriched from blood (not recorded which). CDR3 residues: CASREVNEKLFF. In nucleotides, the CDR3 is TGTGCCAGTCGGGAAGTGAATGAAAAACTGTTTTTT.